The present TCR beta chain was sequenced within a study of cytomegalovirus exposure and HLA in healthy donors. J was trimmed by 4 bases and V by 2 bases; bases with no gene match: 4. Germline CDR1 PRHDT, CDR2 FYEKMQ (reference sequence). CDR3 length: 14 residues. It was with 60 Vbeta and 13 Jbeta primers that the PCR ran. The protocol was immunoSEQ multiplex PCR, while the TCRdb copy is restricted to in-frame clones and leaves out a portion. The table lists roughly 27,000 clones, 60% to 80% of them singletons, with approximately 42% in the top ten. Nominally healthy donors were sampled, though unrecorded immune exposures were likely.

This TCR derives from a male donor in good health and CMV-seropositive. The material sequenced was PBMCs. V usage is TRBV13 and J usage is TRBJ2-7; 8 bases map to TRBD2. The CDR3 DNA sequence: TGTGCCAGCAGCTTAAGCGGGAGAGTGTACGAGCAGTACTTC. Protein product: CASSLSGRVYEQYF.